The rows below give T cell receptor beta chains drawn from one sample of a study of T cell clones after liver transplantation. Sequenced by immunoSEQ multiplex PCR; TCRdb stores in-frame clones only, minus some. The repertoire holds 25,000 to 40,000 clones, with around 94% as singletons. Sample: CD8+ T cells from blood, taken 12 months after liver transplant. These receptors were collected from a human patient who received a liver transplant. Some of the T cells might come from the graft donor. Both conserved end residues are part of each CDR3. The D gene is left open where the match is weak. Expanded clones get a size class; other rows say once, few or many, or leave the size out.

v_gene: TRBV27; j_gene: TRBJ1-2; d_gene: TRBD1; abundance: -; CDR3nt: TGTGCCAGCAGTTTATCTCCCGGGACAGGGGGCTATGGCTACACCTTC; CDR3aa: CASSLSPGTGGYGYTF
v_gene: TRBV27; j_gene: TRBJ2-7; d_gene: TRBD1; abundance: -; CDR3nt: TGTGCCAGCAGTTTCGGGACAGGGGGCTTCTACGAGCAGTACTTC; CDR3aa: CASSFGTGGFYEQYF
v_gene: TRBV14; j_gene: TRBJ2-1; d_gene: TRBD2; abundance: -; CDR3nt: TGTGCCAGCAGCCTTCTAGCGGGAGGCCTCAATGAGCAGTTCTTC; CDR3aa: CASSLLAGGLNEQFF
v_gene: TRBV7-9; j_gene: TRBJ2-7; d_gene: TRBD2; abundance: -; CDR3nt: TGTGCCAGCAGCTCGGGACTAGACTACGAGCAGTACTTC; CDR3aa: CASSSGLDYEQYF
v_gene: TRBV6-1; j_gene: TRBJ2-7; d_gene: TRBD1; abundance: -; CDR3nt: TGTGCCAGCAGTGAAGTAGGGACAGGGTCTTACGAGCAGTACTTC; CDR3aa: CASSEVGTGSYEQYF
v_gene: TRBV29-1; j_gene: TRBJ2-6; d_gene: -; abundance: -; CDR3nt: TGCAGCGTTGAAGATTATAGACAGACGAACTCTGGGGCCAACGTCCTGACTTTC; CDR3aa: CSVEDYRQTNSGANVLTF
v_gene: TRBV4-2; j_gene: TRBJ1-2; d_gene: -; abundance: -; CDR3nt: TGTGCCAGCAGCCAAGAACCGGGGGCCTATGGCTACACCTTC; CDR3aa: CASSQEPGAYGYTF
v_gene: TRBV27; j_gene: TRBJ2-5; d_gene: TRBD2; abundance: -; CDR3nt: TGTGCCAGCAGTTCACCGGGACTAGCAGAAGAGACCCAGTACTTC; CDR3aa: CASSSPGLAEETQYF
v_gene: TRBV7-8; j_gene: TRBJ2-1; d_gene: TRBD2; abundance: -; CDR3nt: TGTGCCAGCAGCTTAGGTCTAGCGGGAGGGAGGGGCTACAATGAGCAGTTCTTC; CDR3aa: CASSLGLAGGRGYNEQFF
v_gene: TRBV9; j_gene: TRBJ1-5; d_gene: -; abundance: -; CDR3nt: TGTGCCAGCAGCGTAGACGGGGCGGGCAATCAGCCCCAGCATTTT; CDR3aa: CASSVDGAGNQPQHF
v_gene: TRBV19; j_gene: TRBJ1-2; d_gene: TRBD1; abundance: -; CDR3nt: TGTGCCAGTAGTCCGACAGGGGGCGGCTATGGCTACACCTTC; CDR3aa: CASSPTGGGYGYTF
v_gene: TRBV4-1; j_gene: TRBJ2-7; d_gene: TRBD2; abundance: -; CDR3nt: TGCGCCAGCAGCCAAGTACCGGGAGGCGACTACGAGCAGTACTTC; CDR3aa: CASSQVPGGDYEQYF
v_gene: TRBV27; j_gene: TRBJ2-7; d_gene: -; abundance: -; CDR3nt: TGTGCCAGCAGTTCTTCCCGCCGGGACGCCGCCTACGAGCAGTACTTC; CDR3aa: CASSSSRRDAAYEQYF
v_gene: TRBV2; j_gene: TRBJ2-6; d_gene: TRBD1; abundance: once; CDR3nt: TGTGCCTCCCCGGGACAGGGGGTTGGTGGGGCCAACGTCCTGACTTTC; CDR3aa: CASPGQGVGGANVLTF
v_gene: TRBV4-1; j_gene: TRBJ2-7; d_gene: TRBD2; abundance: -; CDR3nt: TGCGCCAGCAGCCAACGCGGGAGAGAAGGCGAGCAGTACTTC; CDR3aa: CASSQRGREGEQYF
v_gene: TRBV13; j_gene: TRBJ2-3; d_gene: TRBD2; abundance: -; CDR3nt: TGTGCCAGCAGCCTTACTAGCGGAAAATTTTCTAGCACAGATACGCAGTATTTT; CDR3aa: CASSLTSGKFSSTDTQYF
v_gene: TRBV11-3; j_gene: TRBJ2-1; d_gene: TRBD2; abundance: -; CDR3nt: TGTGCCAGCAGCGCTAGCGGGAGGGCCGAGATCAATGAGCAGTTCTTC; CDR3aa: CASSASGRAEINEQFF
v_gene: TRBV7-9; j_gene: TRBJ2-7; d_gene: TRBD2; abundance: -; CDR3nt: TGTGCCAGCAGCCCCCGAGGGACTAGCGGGACCTACGAGCAGTACTTC; CDR3aa: CASSPRGTSGTYEQYF
v_gene: TRBV27; j_gene: TRBJ2-5; d_gene: -; abundance: -; CDR3nt: TGTGCCAGCAGCCCTACGAGGGCCGACCAAGAGACCCAGTACTTC; CDR3aa: CASSPTRADQETQYF
v_gene: TRBV27; j_gene: TRBJ1-1; d_gene: TRBD1; abundance: -; CDR3nt: TGTGCCAGCAGCCTCAGGGGGCTTGTAGACACTGAAGCTTTCTTT; CDR3aa: CASSLRGLVDTEAFF
v_gene: TRBV23-1; j_gene: TRBJ2-1; d_gene: TRBD2; abundance: -; CDR3nt: TGCGCCAGCAGCACATCGGGACTAGCCTACAATGAGCAGTTCTTC; CDR3aa: CASSTSGLAYNEQFF
v_gene: TRBV4-1; j_gene: TRBJ2-1; d_gene: -; abundance: once; CDR3nt: TGCGCCAGCAAGGTGGGGAGAAGTGACAATGAGCAGTTCTTC; CDR3aa: CASKVGRSDNEQFF
v_gene: TRBV5-1; j_gene: TRBJ1-1; d_gene: -; abundance: -; CDR3nt: TGCGCCAGCAGCTTGGTGGCCGGGAGGGGGACTGAAGCTTTCTTT; CDR3aa: CASSLVAGRGTEAFF
v_gene: TRBV20-1; j_gene: TRBJ1-1; d_gene: -; abundance: -; CDR3nt: TGCAGTGTAAGTGAGAACACTGAAGCTTTCTTT; CDR3aa: CSVSENTEAFF
v_gene: TRBV19; j_gene: TRBJ2-1; d_gene: -; abundance: -; CDR3nt: TGTGCCAGTAGTATTTTAAGCCCAGAGGGTGAGCAGTTCTTC; CDR3aa: CASSILSPEGEQFF
v_gene: TRBV30; j_gene: TRBJ1-5; d_gene: TRBD1; abundance: -; CDR3nt: TGTGCCTGGACTGGGACAGTTAAGGATCAGCCCCAGCATTTT; CDR3aa: CAWTGTVKDQPQHF
v_gene: TRBV27; j_gene: TRBJ2-1; d_gene: -; abundance: -; CDR3nt: TGTGCCAGCAGTTTAGGCCACAATGAGCAGTTCTTC; CDR3aa: CASSLGHNEQFF
v_gene: TRBV27; j_gene: TRBJ2-3; d_gene: TRBD2; abundance: -; CDR3nt: TGTGCCAGCAGTTTAGAACTAGCGGGCGCAGATACGCAGTATTTT; CDR3aa: CASSLELAGADTQYF
v_gene: TRBV10-1; j_gene: TRBJ2-3; d_gene: -; abundance: once; CDR3nt: TGCGCCAGCGATAAGGCGGGAAGTTGTTCTAGCACAGATACGCAGTATTTT; CDR3aa: CASDKAGSCSSTDTQYF
v_gene: TRBV5-1; j_gene: TRBJ2-7; d_gene: TRBD2; abundance: -; CDR3nt: TGCGCCAGCAGCCCAGAACCGGGACTAGTCTACGAGCAGTACTTC; CDR3aa: CASSPEPGLVYEQYF
v_gene: TRBV6-1; j_gene: TRBJ1-5; d_gene: -; abundance: -; CDR3nt: TGTGCCAGCAGTGAAGTTCAGGGTTCCCAGCATTTT; CDR3aa: CASSEVQGSQHF
v_gene: TRBV13; j_gene: TRBJ1-2; d_gene: TRBD1; abundance: -; CDR3nt: TGTGCCAGCAGCAAAGGACAGGACCTCAACTATGGCTACACCTTC; CDR3aa: CASSKGQDLNYGYTF
v_gene: TRBV4-1; j_gene: TRBJ2-3; d_gene: TRBD2; abundance: few; CDR3nt: TGCGCCAGCAGCCAAGGAGGACTAGCAGATACGCAGTATTTT; CDR3aa: CASSQGGLADTQYF
v_gene: TRBV10-3; j_gene: TRBJ2-3; d_gene: TRBD1; abundance: -; CDR3nt: TGTGCCATCAGTGAGGGCAGGGGGAACACAGATACGCAGTATTTT; CDR3aa: CAISEGRGNTDTQYF
v_gene: TRBV7-9; j_gene: TRBJ2-7; d_gene: -; abundance: -; CDR3nt: TGTGCCAGCAGCCCGCCGGGACCCACCCTCTCCTACGAGCAGTACTTC; CDR3aa: CASSPPGPTLSYEQYF
v_gene: TRBV4-3; j_gene: TRBJ2-1; d_gene: TRBD2; abundance: -; CDR3nt: TGCGCCAGCAGCCAGCTCGGACTAGCGGGAGACTACAATGAGCAGTTCTTC; CDR3aa: CASSQLGLAGDYNEQFF
v_gene: TRBV28; j_gene: TRBJ2-5; d_gene: -; abundance: -; CDR3nt: TGTGCCAGCAGTTTGGGTACAGGTGAAGAGACCCAGTACTTC; CDR3aa: CASSLGTGEETQYF
v_gene: TRBV4-1; j_gene: TRBJ2-3; d_gene: -; abundance: -; CDR3nt: TGCGCCAGCAGCCAAGTTGCGGGGAGCACAGATACGCAGTATTTT; CDR3aa: CASSQVAGSTDTQYF
v_gene: TRBV9; j_gene: TRBJ1-1; d_gene: TRBD1; abundance: -; CDR3nt: TGTGCCAGCAGCGCCGACAGGGCTGAAGCTTTCTTT; CDR3aa: CASSADRAEAFF
v_gene: TRBV4-2; j_gene: TRBJ1-2; d_gene: -; abundance: -; CDR3nt: TGTGCCAGCAGCCAAGGGCAGGGAGGCTACACCTTC; CDR3aa: CASSQGQGGYTF
v_gene: TRBV9; j_gene: TRBJ1-1; d_gene: -; abundance: few; CDR3nt: TGTGCCAGCAGCGTCAGGGTCGATGGAACTGAAGCTTTCTTT; CDR3aa: CASSVRVDGTEAFF
v_gene: TRBV5-1; j_gene: TRBJ2-2; d_gene: -; abundance: -; CDR3nt: TGCGCCAGCAGCGTAGGCGGGGAGCTGTTTTTT; CDR3aa: CASSVGGELFF
v_gene: TRBV7-6; j_gene: TRBJ2-7; d_gene: -; abundance: -; CDR3nt: TGTGCCAGCAGCACTTGGAGGGAGGCTTCCTACGAGCAGTACTTC; CDR3aa: CASSTWREASYEQYF
v_gene: TRBV4-1; j_gene: TRBJ1-2; d_gene: -; abundance: -; CDR3nt: TGCGCCAGCAGCCACGTCACGGTACGATCTAACTATGGCTACACCTTC; CDR3aa: CASSHVTVRSNYGYTF
v_gene: TRBV7-9; j_gene: TRBJ2-7; d_gene: TRBD1; abundance: once; CDR3nt: TGTGCCAGCAGCCCCACACTGAGACAGGGAACCCACGAGCAGTACTTC; CDR3aa: CASSPTLRQGTHEQYF
v_gene: TRBV27; j_gene: TRBJ2-1; d_gene: TRBD1; abundance: -; CDR3nt: TGTGCCAGCGGCGGGGGGCCGGGACAGGGGAATAATGAGCAGTTCTTC; CDR3aa: CASGGGPGQGNNEQFF
v_gene: TRBV19; j_gene: TRBJ2-7; d_gene: -; abundance: -; CDR3nt: TGTGCCAGTAGTCCCCCGTGGACTACTGACGAGCAGTACTTC; CDR3aa: CASSPPWTTDEQYF
v_gene: TRBV6-5; j_gene: TRBJ2-5; d_gene: TRBD2; abundance: -; CDR3nt: TGTGCCAGCGGGAACTGGCGGGAGTTAGGAGAGACCCAGTACTTC; CDR3aa: CASGNWRELGETQYF
v_gene: TRBV19; j_gene: TRBJ2-3; d_gene: TRBD1; abundance: -; CDR3nt: TGTGCCACCAACCCGGGGACAGGGGGTGGCACAGATACGCAGTATTTT; CDR3aa: CATNPGTGGGTDTQYF
v_gene: TRBV28; j_gene: TRBJ2-7; d_gene: -; abundance: -; CDR3nt: TGTGCCAGCAACAGACAGGGGAGGGGCTACGAGCAGTACTTC; CDR3aa: CASNRQGRGYEQYF
v_gene: TRBV27; j_gene: TRBJ2-5; d_gene: -; abundance: -; CDR3nt: TGTGCCAGCAGTCACCAAGAGACCCAGTACTTC; CDR3aa: CASSHQETQYF
v_gene: TRBV27; j_gene: TRBJ2-3; d_gene: TRBD1; abundance: -; CDR3nt: TGTGCCAGCAGCTTCTTTGGGCAGGGGGCAGATACGCAGTATTTT; CDR3aa: CASSFFGQGADTQYF
v_gene: TRBV5-1; j_gene: TRBJ2-1; d_gene: TRBD2; abundance: -; CDR3nt: TGCGCCAGCAGCAGAATTGGGGGGACTAGCGGGAAAGATGAGCAGTTCTTC; CDR3aa: CASSRIGGTSGKDEQFF
v_gene: TRBV9; j_gene: TRBJ1-2; d_gene: -; abundance: -; CDR3nt: TGTGCCAGCACAGACCAGACGGGCCAGCTTGCCCATGGCTACACCTTC; CDR3aa: CASTDQTGQLAHGYTF
v_gene: TRBV6-5; j_gene: TRBJ2-7; d_gene: -; abundance: once; CDR3nt: TGTGCCAGCAGTTACGGGGTCGGGTTGCGCTACGAGCAGTACTTC; CDR3aa: CASSYGVGLRYEQYF